The 19 T cell receptor beta chains reported below all come from one sample, sequenced in a study of OX40 agonist ivuxolimab in advanced cancers. Data came from immunoSEQ multiplex PCR; TCRdb stores just in-frame clones and leaves some out. The sample holds over 55,000 clones, approximately 89% seen once. Source: CD4+ or CD8+ T cells sorted from blood, taken in a trial of the OX40 agonist ivuxolimab. The receptors derive from an adult with an advanced solid tumor such as melanoma, head and neck, liver or kidney cancer.

This clone was seen only once. The chain joins TRBV5-4 to TRBJ1-1, with TRBD1 as a possible D gene (5 bases). The germline V gene has CDR1 SGHNT and CDR2 YYREEE (reference sequence). Trimming stripped 2 bases from V and 6 bases from J, with 11 bases between. The CDR3 loop spans 13 amino acids. The CDR3: CASSLEGFSEAFF. In DNA form, the CDR3 reads TGTGCCAGCAGCTTAGAGGGGTTTTCTGAAGCTTTCTTT.

The chain has TRBV6-1 and TRBJ1-6, with no clear D. The ends were cut back, 2 bases at V and 8 bases at J, with 7 bases in the middle. Germline assignment: CDR1 MNHNS and CDR2 SASEGT. The CDR3 spans 13 residues. This CDR3 reads CASSERADSPLHF. CDR3 in DNA: TGTGCCAGCAGTGAACGTGCGGATTCACCCCTCCACTTT.

The chain uses TRBV18 and TRBJ1-4; 7 bases are shared with TRBD1. The CDR3 is made up of 11 amino acids. CDR1 KGHSH and CDR2 LQKENI come from the germline V gene. V was pared by 6 bases and J by 10 bases, with 2 bases of the junction left unmatched. In nucleotides, the CDR3 is TGTGCCAGCTCTCCAGGGGGAAAACTGTTTTTT. This encodes CASSPGGKLFF.

Only one count was recorded for this clone. Written as DNA, the CDR3 is TGTGCCAGCAGTGACAAGGGGACAGGTCCCCACGTCCTGACTTTC. The encoded protein is CASSDKGTGPHVLTF. The rearrangement uses TRBV6-4 and TRBJ2-6; 8 bases are a match to TRBD1. J lost 11 bases, V lost 2 bases, and 8 bases had no gene match. The CDR3 extends over 15 amino acids. The germline CDR1 and CDR2 sequences are MRHNA and SNTAGT.

The CDR3 DNA sequence: TGTGCCAGCAGACGAACCGGCAGGAACCACTATGGCTACACCTTC. Translated, it gives CASRRTGRNHYGYTF. The chain has TRBV21-1 and TRBJ1-2; the table's D call, TRBD1, was not checked against the DNA. TRBV21-1 is shown as a pseudogene. This CDR3 has 15 residues.

This clone was detected only a few times. The chain has TRBV10-2 and TRBJ2-5; tentative D call: TRBD2 (5 bases). The V gene lost 7 bases and the J gene lost 3 bases, with 15 bases spanning the gap. The CDR3 is made up of 14 amino acids. The germline CDR1 and CDR2 sequences are WSHSY and SAAADI. CDR3 sequence reads: CASKTDFIKETQYF. As DNA, the CDR3 is TGCGCCAGCAAAACGGACTTTATAAAAGAGACCCAGTACTTC.

This rearrangement joins TRBV5-4 to TRBJ1-6; 7 bases match TRBD1. There are 16 residues in the CDR3. Germline CDR1 reads SGHNT; CDR2 reads YYREEE (reference sequence). The V gene end was trimmed by 0 bases and the J gene end by 9 bases; junction bases not matched to a gene: 9. CDR3 sequence (DNA): TGTGCCAGCAGCTTGGACCCGACAGGGAGGACTTCACCCCTCCACTTT. It codes for CASSLDPTGRTSPLHF.

V gene TRBV19 combines with J gene TRBJ1-1, with no clear D. There are 16 residues in the CDR3. V lost 3 bases and J 6 bases, leaving 20 bases between the germline ends. The germline CDR1 and CDR2 sequences are LNHDA and SQIVND (reference sequence). CDR3 loop: CASSMRLTSGVAEAFF. The DNA of the CDR3 is TGTGCCAGTAGTATGCGACTTACGTCTGGGGTCGCTGAAGCTTTCTTT.

This sequence joins TRBV6-1 and TRBJ1-4; tentative D call: TRBD1 (6 bases). Germline V CDR1 and CDR2: MNHNS, SASEGT. Trimming cost V 6 bases and J 7 bases, with 18 bases left between them. This CDR3 contains 15 residues. The CDR3 here is CASSRITGSGEKLFF. CDR3 nucleotide sequence: TGTGCCAGCAGCAGGATTACAGGGTCGGGTGAAAAACTGTTTTTT.

V usage is TRBV6-1 and J usage is TRBJ2-3, with D unclear. V was cut by 3 bases and J by 5 bases, with 12 bases left in between. The length of the CDR3 is 14 residues. Germline values: CDR1 MNHNS, CDR2 SASEGT. The DNA of the CDR3 is TGTGCCAGCAGTGAGCGGTTAGGTCTAGATACGCAGTATTTT. It encodes CASSERLGLDTQYF.

The gene calls are TRBV7-8 and TRBJ2-4; 8 bases are shared with TRBD2. The CDR3 consists of 17 residues. V was pared by 1 base and J by 3 bases, with 8 bases of the junction left unmatched. CDR1 and CDR2 from the germline V gene are SGHVS and FQNEAQ. The CDR3 nucleotides read TGTGCCAGCAGCTTAGGAGGACTAGCTCCGGACAAAAACATTCAGTACTTC. Residues: CASSLGGLAPDKNIQYF.

The chain carries TRBV6-1 and TRBJ2-7; D may be TRBD1 (5 bases). Per germline, CDR1 MNHNS and CDR2 SASEGT. CDR3 length: 13 amino acids. V shed 4 bases and J shed 1 base, with 8 bases lying between them. CDR3 sequence reads: CASSARGSYEQYF. The CDR3 bases are TGTGCCAGCAGTGCTAGGGGTTCCTACGAGCAGTACTTC.

J is TRBJ1-2 and V is TRBV15, with D maybe TRBD1 (6 bases). CDR3 length: 16 residues. CDR1 and CDR2 (germline): LNHNV, YYDKDF (reference sequence). The V gene lost 3 bases and the J gene lost 3 bases, with 17 bases spanning the gap. The DNA for the CDR3 is TGTGCCACCAGCAGGGCGGACAGCCTGTATCACTATGGCTACACCTTC. Amino acids: CATSRADSLYHYGYTF.

The CDR3 is CATGRQGPRLHF. The CDR3 coding sequence is TGTGCCACAGGGCGACAGGGGCCCAGACTCCACTTT. The chain combines TRBV6-1 with TRBJ1-6; TRBD1 matches at 8 bases. Germline CDR1 reads MNHNS; CDR2 reads SASEGT. This CDR3 region has 12 residues. V gave up 10 bases and J gave up 16 bases; unmatched junction bases: 12.

The V call is TRBV30, the J call TRBJ2-3; 9 nucleotides line up with TRBD1. In germline, CDR1 is GTSNPN, CDR2 SVGIG (reference sequence). The CDR3 runs to 15 residues. The J segment lost 2 bases and the V segment lost 0 bases, leaving 3 bases of the junction unmatched. The CDR3 bases are TGTGCCTGGAGTGTACGGGACAGGGACACAGATACGCAGTATTTT. Protein product: CAWSVRDRDTDTQYF.

The rearrangement links TRBV5-6 to TRBJ2-3; D might be TRBD2 (5 bases). This CDR3 has 16 amino acids. The germline CDR1 and CDR2 sequences are SGHDT and YYEEEE. Between the trimmed V and J ends, which lost 1 base and 6 bases, there was a span of 18 bases. The CDR3 loop reads CASSLFRASGGDTQYF. CDR3 DNA: TGTGCCAGCAGCTTGTTTAGGGCGTCGGGCGGGGATACGCAGTATTTT. The variable domain in full, completed from reference TRBV5-6 and TRBJ2-3, reads DAGVTQSPTHLIKTRGQQVTLRCSPKSGHDTVSWYQQALGQGPQFIFQYYEEEERQRGNFPDRFSGHQFPNYSSELNVNALLLGDSALYLCASSLFRASGGDTQYFGPGTRLTVL.

This clone was seen a few times. V and J are TRBV7-9 and TRBJ1-1, with no clear D. This CDR3 has 14 amino acids. Trimming left V 1 base short and J 1 base short, with 7 bases between. Germline CDR1 SEHNR, CDR2 FQNEAQ (reference sequence). The CDR3 DNA sequence: TGTGCCAGCAGCTTAGAGGGCAGGAACACTGAAGCTTTCTTT. Amino acids: CASSLEGRNTEAFF.

The chain has TRBV7-8 and TRBJ1-2; tentatively, D is TRBD1 (6 bases). The CDR3 totals 14 residues. Germline CDR1 reads SGHVS; CDR2 reads FQNEAQ. V was trimmed by 5 bases and J by 8 bases, leaving 18 bases between them. CDR3 amino acids: CASSDYTGTSGYTF. The CDR3 DNA reads as TGTGCCAGCAGCGATTACACAGGGACGAGCGGCTACACCTTC.

This clone has a single count. The rearrangement uses TRBV2 and TRBJ1-2; TRBD1 aligns across 7 bases. V was pared by 6 bases and J by 2 bases, with 6 bases of the junction left unmatched. Per germline, CDR1 SNHLY and CDR2 FYNNEI. The CDR3 extends over 14 amino acids. The CDR3 DNA follows: TGTGCCAGCAGACAGACAGGGCTCAACTATGGCTACACCTTC. This translates into CASRQTGLNYGYTF.